These 6 T cell receptor beta chains originate from one sample sequenced in a study of blood T cell repertoires in COVID-19. TCRdb keeps only in-frame clones here, not all; method: immunoSEQ multiplex PCR. Among approximately 250,000 clones listed, about 86% were seen once. Sequenced sample: PBMCs or T cells enriched from blood (not recorded which). The receptors come from a man between 25 and 39 years old with acute COVID-19.

The chain is built from TRBV7-8 and TRBJ2-7; D is uncertain. This CDR3 has 12 residues. V was shortened by 1 base and J by 6 bases, with 7 bases between the two germline ends. CDR1 and CDR2 from the germline V gene are SGHVS and FQNEAQ. The CDR3 region has the DNA TGTGCCAGCAGCTTAGACTGGGCCGAGCAGTACGTC. Amino acid sequence: CASSLDWAEQYV.

As regards this clone: Germline is not matched at one junction end, which may reflect a read error. The CDR3 region has the DNA TGTGCTAGCAGTTTATCCGGGACTTCATTTTATAATGAGCAGTTCTTC. Protein: CASSLSGTSFYNEQFF. This chain joins TRBV7-7 and TRBJ2-1; perhaps TRBD2 as D (6 bases). Germline assignment: CDR1 SSHAT and CDR2 FNYEAQ (reference sequence). This CDR3 is 16 amino acids long.

This clone is a singleton in its sample. The rearrangement uses TRBV19 and TRBJ1-6; 7 positions agree with TRBD1. The germline V gene has CDR1 LNHDA and CDR2 SQIVND (reference sequence). Trimming at V came to 8 bases and at J to 10 bases, leaving 8 bases not matched to a gene. The CDR3 length is 13 residues. CDR3 in DNA: TGTGCCAGTCAAAATACAGGGGACTCACCCCTCCACTTT. Translation: CASQNTGDSPLHF.

V and J are TRBV11-2 and TRBJ2-7; D not resolved. CDR1 and CDR2 from the germline V gene are SGHAT and FQNNGV. The germline V and J ends were trimmed by 0 bases and 4 bases, with 4 bases remaining between them. This CDR3 region has 12 residues. CDR3 sequence: CASSLDPYEQYV. The CDR3 nucleotides read TGTGCCAGCAGCTTAGATCCGTACGAGCAGTACGTC.

This rearrangement joins TRBV7-9 to TRBJ1-5; no reliable D call. The V gene's germline CDR1 is SEHNR and CDR2 FQNEAQ (reference sequence). There are 14 residues in the CDR3. With 5 bases removed from V and 3 bases from J, the gap between germline ends came to 11 bases. Here the CDR3 DNA reads TGTGCCAGCAGCCTGGAGAGTATCAATCAGCCCCAGCATTTT. Its protein product is CASSLESINQPQHF.

This chain joins TRBV6-1 and TRBJ2-2, with TRBD2 matching over 10 bases. The V and J ends lost 4 bases and 3 bases, in that order; junction bases with no gene match: 8. The CDR3 runs to 17 residues. From germline, CDR1 is MNHNS and CDR2 SASEGT. CDR3 bases: TGTGCCAGCAGTGCTCCGGGACTAGCGAAGGACACCGGGGAGCTGTTTTTT. It yields the protein CASSAPGLAKDTGELFF.